This T cell receptor beta chain was captured in a study of response to subunit inactivated influenza vaccine. TCRdb ran MiXCR on the RT-PCR reads and lists one entry per CDR3 protein. The data show about 570,000 distinct CDR3 sequences, 12% seen once. This receptor was identified in a man between 50 and 59 years old who received an inactivated influenza vaccine. The specimen was PBMCs from blood, collected on the day of vaccination.

The CDR3 loop reads CASSPRGSHYGYTF. The CDR3 nucleotides are TGTGCCAGCAGCCCCAGGGGATCCCACTATGGCTACACCTTC. This chain joins TRBV7-9 and TRBJ1-2, with a tentative D call TRBD1 (6 bases). In germline, CDR1 is SEHNR, CDR2 FQNEAQ (reference sequence). V lost 5 bases to trimming and J lost 3 bases, with 13 bases between them. This CDR3 has 14 residues. Complete variable domain (other parts from reference TRBV7-9 and TRBJ1-2): DTGVSQNPRHKITKRGQNVTFRCDPISEHNRLYWYRQTLGQGPEFLTYFQNEAQLEKSRLLSDRFSAERPKGSFSTLEIQRTEQGDSAMYLCASSPRGSHYGYTFGSGTRLTVV.